The entry below describes one T cell receptor (beta chain). No antigen is known for it. The sample belongs to a study of cytomegalovirus exposure and HLA in healthy donors. Points from the study as a whole: Among TCR sequences, most were rare, though some public TCRs appeared in many donors.

The CDR3 covers 15 residues. Germline CDR1 and CDR2: MNHEY and SMNVEV (reference sequence). The J segment lost 4 bases and the V segment lost 6 bases, leaving 10 bases of the junction unmatched. The PCR ran on 60 Vbeta and 13 Jbeta primers. Produced via immunoSEQ multiplex PCR; TCRdb's table is partial and in-frame only. The data show 180,000 or so clones, with approximately 83% seen just once and about 10% held by the top ten. The clonotype originates from a man aged 18 to 30 in good health and CMV-seropositive. V usage is TRBV27 and J usage is TRBJ2-7; 9 nucleotides match TRBD1. Sequencing was done on a sample of PBMCs. The CDR3 here is CASSNPTGGKYEQYF. As DNA, the CDR3 is TGTGCCAGCAGCAACCCAACAGGGGGCAAATACGAGCAGTACTTC.